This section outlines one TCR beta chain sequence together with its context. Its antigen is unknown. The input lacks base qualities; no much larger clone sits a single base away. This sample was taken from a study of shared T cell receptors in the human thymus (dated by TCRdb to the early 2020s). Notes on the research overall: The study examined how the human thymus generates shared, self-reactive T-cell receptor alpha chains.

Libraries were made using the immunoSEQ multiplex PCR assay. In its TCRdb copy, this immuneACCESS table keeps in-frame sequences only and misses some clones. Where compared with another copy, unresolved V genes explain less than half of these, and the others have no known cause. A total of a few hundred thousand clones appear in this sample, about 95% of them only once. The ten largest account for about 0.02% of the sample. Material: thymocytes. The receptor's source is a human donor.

The CDR3 region: CASSLIGGSSYNEQFF. The nucleotide sequence is given as TGTGCCAGCAGCTTAATTGGCGGGAGCTCCTACAATGAGCAGTTCTTC. Rearrangement joined TRBV7-6 to TRBJ2-1; 7 junctional bases match TRBD2. For CDR1 and CDR2, the germline V gene lists SGHVS and FNYEAQ. V has 2 bases trimmed and J has 0 bases trimmed; junction bases matching no gene number 4. Including cysteine and phenylalanine, the CDR3 has 16 amino acids. Of the read, only the CDR3 DNA is kept; its 48 bases are in frame from base 1.